This is a list of T cell receptor beta chains from one sample in a study of blood T cells in healthy people across ages. One entry per CDR3 protein results from TCRdb running MiXCR on the 5' RACE reads. This table holds about 1,000,000 distinct CDR3 sequences, 40% to 45% found once. The sequencing sample was made of blood. These receptors all stem from a woman between 55 and 75 years old in good health. CDR3s include the opening cysteine and the closing phenylalanine or tryptophan. Each record gives: clone size, D gene, J gene, V gene, CDR3 length, CDR3 protein, CDR3 DNA. A D gene is named only where the DNA matches it firmly. Where a row states a size, it is once, few, many or the class of an expanded clone; other rows omit it.

clone_size: -
d_call: -
j_call: TRBJ2-1
v_call: TRBV4-1
cdr3_length: 17
cdr3_aa: CASSQDPAGSSYNEQFF
cdr3_nt: TGCGCCAGCAGCCAAGATCCAGCTGGGAGCTCCTACAATGAGCAGTTCTTC

clone_size: -
d_call: -
j_call: TRBJ2-4
v_call: TRBV7-8
cdr3_length: 16
cdr3_aa: CASSLFGPLAKNIQYF
cdr3_nt: TGTGCCAGCAGCTTATTTGGACCTCTAGCCAAAAACATTCAGTACTTC

clone_size: -
d_call: -
j_call: TRBJ1-2
v_call: TRBV6-6
cdr3_length: 11
cdr3_aa: CASATTYGYTF
cdr3_nt: TGTGCCAGCGCTACTACCTATGGCTACACCTTC

clone_size: few
d_call: -
j_call: TRBJ2-1
v_call: TRBV6-5
cdr3_length: 21
cdr3_aa: CASSYSIPGTVGGAGGYEQFF
cdr3_nt: TGTGCCAGCAGTTACTCGATACCAGGGACAGTGGGTGGGGCCGGGGGCTATGAGCAGTTCTTC

clone_size: -
d_call: TRBD2
j_call: TRBJ2-7
v_call: TRBV28
cdr3_length: 16
cdr3_aa: CASSSSGRAGGREQYF
cdr3_nt: TGTGCCAGCAGTTCCTCGGGACGAGCGGGAGGGCGCGAGCAGTACTTC

clone_size: few
d_call: TRBD1
j_call: TRBJ1-1
v_call: TRBV5-1
cdr3_length: 15
cdr3_aa: CASSLGDRAGTEAFF
cdr3_nt: TGCGCCAGCAGCTTGGGCGACAGGGCGGGCACTGAAGCTTTCTTT

clone_size: once
d_call: -
j_call: TRBJ2-5
v_call: TRBV6-1
cdr3_length: 14
cdr3_aa: CASSDGGGWETQYF
cdr3_nt: TGTGCCAGCAGTGACGGGGGAGGTTGGGAGACCCAGTACTTC

clone_size: few
d_call: TRBD1
j_call: TRBJ2-3
v_call: TRBV29-1
cdr3_length: 13
cdr3_aa: CSGRQGMADTQYF
cdr3_nt: TGCAGCGGTCGACAGGGTATGGCAGATACGCAGTATTTT

clone_size: -
d_call: -
j_call: TRBJ1-2
v_call: TRBV4-2
cdr3_length: 14
cdr3_aa: CASSQASNDRGYTF
cdr3_nt: TGTGCCAGCAGCCAAGCATCTAACGATAGGGGCTACACCTTC

clone_size: -
d_call: -
j_call: TRBJ2-5
v_call: TRBV28
cdr3_length: 14
cdr3_aa: CASSSRTVEETQYF
cdr3_nt: TGTGCCAGCAGTTCAAGGACAGTTGAAGAGACCCAGTACTTC

clone_size: -
d_call: TRBD2
j_call: TRBJ2-3
v_call: TRBV20-1
cdr3_length: 15
cdr3_aa: CSASPLSGKKDTQYF
cdr3_nt: TGCAGTGCTAGTCCCCTTAGCGGGAAGAAAGATACGCAGTATTTT

clone_size: many
d_call: -
j_call: TRBJ2-2
v_call: TRBV10-1
cdr3_length: 12
cdr3_aa: CASSDYTGELFF
cdr3_nt: TGCGCCAGCAGTGACTACACCGGGGAGCTGTTTTTT

clone_size: -
d_call: -
j_call: TRBJ2-3
v_call: TRBV20-1
cdr3_length: 9
cdr3_aa: CRSGDTQYF
cdr3_nt: TGCAGATCGGGGGATACGCAGTATTTT

clone_size: once
d_call: TRBD2
j_call: TRBJ2-7
v_call: TRBV13
cdr3_length: 19
cdr3_aa: CASSLGGRTSGRAYNEQYF
cdr3_nt: TGTGCCAGCAGCTTAGGCGGCAGGACTAGCGGGAGGGCGTATAATGAGCAGTACTTC

clone_size: -
d_call: TRBD1
j_call: TRBJ1-1
v_call: TRBV7-9
cdr3_length: 16
cdr3_aa: CASSPDRDLRNTEAFF
cdr3_nt: TGTGCCAGCAGCCCCGACAGGGACTTGCGGAACACTGAAGCTTTCTTT

clone_size: -
d_call: -
j_call: TRBJ2-3
v_call: TRBV5-1
cdr3_length: 15
cdr3_aa: CASSLSSGHTDTQYF
cdr3_nt: TGCGCCAGCAGCTTGTCGAGCGGCCACACAGATACGCAGTATTTT

clone_size: -
d_call: TRBD2
j_call: TRBJ2-1
v_call: TRBV12-3/TRBV12-4
cdr3_length: 14
cdr3_aa: CASRRTSGYGEQFF
cdr3_nt: TGTGCCAGCAGGCGGACTAGCGGCTATGGTGAGCAGTTCTTC

clone_size: few
d_call: TRBD1
j_call: TRBJ2-7
v_call: TRBV20-1
cdr3_length: 14
cdr3_aa: CSARDPGQGGEQYF
cdr3_nt: TGCAGTGCTAGAGACCCCGGACAGGGAGGCGAGCAGTACTTC

clone_size: many
d_call: -
j_call: TRBJ2-7
v_call: TRBV6-2/TRBV6-3
cdr3_length: 11
cdr3_aa: CASSGQYEQYF
cdr3_nt: TGTGCCAGCAGTGGACAATACGAGCAGTACTTC

clone_size: few
d_call: -
j_call: TRBJ1-5
v_call: TRBV27
cdr3_length: 12
cdr3_aa: CASSLWGQPQHF
cdr3_nt: TGTGCCAGCAGTTTATGGGGTCAGCCCCAGCATTTT

clone_size: few
d_call: -
j_call: TRBJ1-4
v_call: TRBV7-6
cdr3_length: 17
cdr3_aa: CASSLGGGRGTNEKLFF
cdr3_nt: TGTGCCAGCAGCTTAGGCGGGGGGCGCGGAACTAATGAAAAACTGTTTTTT

clone_size: medium-sized
d_call: -
j_call: TRBJ2-3
v_call: TRBV15
cdr3_length: 17
cdr3_aa: CATSRDRRELLTDTQYF
cdr3_nt: TGTGCCACCAGCAGAGATCGGCGGGAACTACTCACAGATACGCAGTATTTT

clone_size: few
d_call: -
j_call: TRBJ1-6
v_call: TRBV25-1
cdr3_length: 15
cdr3_aa: CASSERQLGNSPLHF
cdr3_nt: TGTGCCAGCAGTGAACGACAGTTGGGCAATTCACCCCTCCACTTT

clone_size: -
d_call: -
j_call: TRBJ1-4
v_call: TRBV20-1
cdr3_length: 15
cdr3_aa: CSASPPDLHDEKLFF
cdr3_nt: TGCAGTGCTAGTCCCCCGGACCTACATGATGAAAAACTGTTTTTT

clone_size: -
d_call: TRBD2
j_call: TRBJ2-5
v_call: TRBV20-1
cdr3_length: 13
cdr3_aa: CSAPGTRKETQYF
cdr3_nt: TGCAGTGCCCCCGGGACTAGGAAAGAGACCCAGTACTTC

clone_size: few
d_call: -
j_call: TRBJ2-7
v_call: TRBV28
cdr3_length: 12
cdr3_aa: CASKQSLDEQYF
cdr3_nt: TGTGCCAGCAAACAGTCGTTGGACGAGCAGTACTTC

clone_size: few
d_call: TRBD1
j_call: TRBJ2-1
v_call: TRBV20-1
cdr3_length: 12
cdr3_aa: CSATGQGNEQFF
cdr3_nt: TGCAGTGCGACTGGACAGGGGAATGAGCAGTTCTTC

clone_size: -
d_call: -
j_call: TRBJ2-3
v_call: TRBV7-3
cdr3_length: 16
cdr3_aa: CASSSLALALTDTQYF
cdr3_nt: TGTGCCAGCAGCTCCTTAGCACTAGCTTTAACAGATACGCAGTATTTT

clone_size: -
d_call: TRBD1
j_call: TRBJ2-1
v_call: TRBV16
cdr3_length: 21
cdr3_aa: CASSPDGYRGFGLEGDNEQFF
cdr3_nt: TGTGCCAGCAGCCCCGATGGTTACAGGGGTTTTGGGCTAGAAGGGGACAATGAGCAGTTCTTC

clone_size: -
d_call: -
j_call: TRBJ1-4
v_call: TRBV6-4
cdr3_length: 16
cdr3_aa: CASSDSNPATNEKLFF
cdr3_nt: TGTGCCAGCAGTGACTCGAACCCGGCAACTAATGAAAAACTGTTTTTT

clone_size: few
d_call: TRBD1
j_call: TRBJ2-7
v_call: TRBV18
cdr3_length: 16
cdr3_aa: CASSPPHGQGAYEQYF
cdr3_nt: TGTGCCAGCTCCCCGCCCCATGGACAGGGGGCTTATGAGCAGTACTTC

clone_size: -
d_call: TRBD1
j_call: TRBJ2-5
v_call: TRBV20-1
cdr3_length: 13
cdr3_aa: CSAETGGGETQYF
cdr3_nt: TGCAGTGCGGAGACAGGGGGAGGGGAGACCCAGTACTTC

clone_size: -
d_call: TRBD2
j_call: TRBJ2-3
v_call: TRBV12-5
cdr3_length: 16
cdr3_aa: CASGLGLAGKTDTQYF
cdr3_nt: TGTGCTAGTGGTTTGGGGCTAGCGGGAAAAACAGATACGCAGTATTTT

clone_size: -
d_call: -
j_call: TRBJ1-5
v_call: TRBV20-1
cdr3_length: 16
cdr3_aa: CSASLYRENSNQPQHF
cdr3_nt: TGCAGTGCCTCCTTATACAGGGAAAATAGCAATCAGCCCCAGCATTTT

clone_size: once
d_call: TRBD2
j_call: TRBJ2-5
v_call: TRBV28
cdr3_length: 13
cdr3_aa: CASSLLSGEEQYF
cdr3_nt: TGTGCCAGCAGTCTCCTCAGCGGGGAAGAGCAGTACTTC

clone_size: -
d_call: -
j_call: TRBJ2-3
v_call: TRBV29-1
cdr3_length: 15
cdr3_aa: CSVDGLTGTGDTQYF
cdr3_nt: TGCAGCGTTGATGGACTAACGGGAACGGGGGATACGCAGTATTTT

clone_size: -
d_call: TRBD2
j_call: TRBJ2-3
v_call: TRBV24-1
cdr3_length: 17
cdr3_aa: CATSDSGTSDVADTQYF
cdr3_nt: TGTGCCACCAGTGATTCCGGGACTAGCGATGTAGCAGATACGCAGTATTTT

clone_size: -
d_call: -
j_call: TRBJ1-4
v_call: TRBV4-2
cdr3_length: 15
cdr3_aa: CASSQEGAANEKLFF
cdr3_nt: TGTGCCAGCAGCCAAGAGGGGGCGGCTAATGAAAAACTGTTTTTT

clone_size: -
d_call: -
j_call: TRBJ2-7
v_call: TRBV29-1
cdr3_length: 16
cdr3_aa: CSVEDGRTGTSYEQYF
cdr3_nt: TGCAGCGTTGAAGATGGGAGGACGGGGACCTCCTACGAGCAGTACTTC

clone_size: many
d_call: TRBD2
j_call: TRBJ2-1
v_call: TRBV7-2
cdr3_length: 17
cdr3_aa: CASSLALAGGSYNEQFF
cdr3_nt: TGTGCCAGCAGCTTAGCCCTAGCGGGAGGGTCCTACAATGAGCAGTTCTTC

clone_size: -
d_call: TRBD1
j_call: TRBJ2-1
v_call: TRBV12-3/TRBV12-4
cdr3_length: 13
cdr3_aa: CASSLGQGLGQFF
cdr3_nt: TGTGCCAGCAGTTTGGGACAGGGCCTGGGGCAGTTCTTC

clone_size: -
d_call: -
j_call: TRBJ2-2
v_call: TRBV5-1
cdr3_length: 14
cdr3_aa: CASSLALAAGELFF
cdr3_nt: TGCGCCAGCAGCTTGGCTTTAGCGGCCGGGGAGCTGTTTTTT

clone_size: few
d_call: -
j_call: TRBJ2-7
v_call: TRBV24-1
cdr3_length: 12
cdr3_aa: CATSGQGFEQYF
cdr3_nt: TGTGCCACCAGTGGGCAGGGATTCGAGCAGTACTTC

clone_size: -
d_call: -
j_call: TRBJ2-5
v_call: TRBV4-2
cdr3_length: 16
cdr3_aa: CASGRNLVVGEETQYF
cdr3_nt: TGTGCCAGCGGCCGGAACCTAGTGGTGGGAGAAGAGACCCAGTACTTC

clone_size: -
d_call: TRBD2
j_call: TRBJ2-7
v_call: TRBV5-1
cdr3_length: 14
cdr3_aa: CASSPGLAWNEQYF
cdr3_nt: TGCGCCAGCAGCCCAGGACTAGCGTGGAACGAGCAGTACTTC

clone_size: few
d_call: -
j_call: TRBJ1-2
v_call: TRBV27
cdr3_length: 15
cdr3_aa: CASSRLSVPNYGYTF
cdr3_nt: TGTGCCAGCAGTCGGTTGAGCGTACCTAACTATGGCTACACCTTC

clone_size: -
d_call: -
j_call: TRBJ2-5
v_call: TRBV27
cdr3_length: 15
cdr3_aa: CASSMGAQGQETQYF
cdr3_nt: TGTGCCAGCAGTATGGGTGCGCAGGGCCAAGAGACCCAGTACTTC

clone_size: once
d_call: -
j_call: TRBJ2-3
v_call: TRBV28
cdr3_length: 14
cdr3_aa: CASVVSGGPDTQYF
cdr3_nt: TGTGCCAGCGTCGTCTCAGGGGGGCCAGATACGCAGTATTTT

clone_size: -
d_call: TRBD2
j_call: TRBJ2-1
v_call: TRBV12-3/TRBV12-4
cdr3_length: 16
cdr3_aa: CASSLGLAGDADEQFF
cdr3_nt: TGTGCCAGCAGTCTGGGACTAGCGGGAGATGCGGATGAGCAGTTCTTC

clone_size: -
d_call: -
j_call: TRBJ1-2
v_call: TRBV12-3/TRBV12-4
cdr3_length: 19
cdr3_aa: CASSLTRGRTVALDYGYTF
cdr3_nt: TGTGCCAGCAGTTTGACTAGGGGGAGGACAGTCGCCCTAGACTATGGCTACACCTTC

clone_size: few
d_call: TRBD2
j_call: TRBJ2-1
v_call: TRBV2
cdr3_length: 16
cdr3_aa: CASRSGGLAADNEQFF
cdr3_nt: TGTGCCAGCAGGTCGGGGGGACTAGCTGCCGACAATGAGCAGTTCTTC

clone_size: many
d_call: -
j_call: TRBJ2-5
v_call: TRBV29-1
cdr3_length: 12
cdr3_aa: CSVVATQETQYF
cdr3_nt: TGCAGCGTTGTGGCAACCCAAGAGACCCAGTACTTC

clone_size: -
d_call: -
j_call: TRBJ1-2
v_call: TRBV5-6
cdr3_length: 15
cdr3_aa: CASSFRGIPNYGYTF
cdr3_nt: TGTGCCAGCAGCTTTAGGGGGATTCCTAACTATGGCTACACCTTC